Each of the 27 T cell receptor beta chains below was sequenced from the same sample in a study of post-analysis software for immune sequencing data. Antigen specificity for these receptors is unknown. Study-wide points: About five TRBV segments appeared more often in patients than in controls, and TRBV5-6, TRBV5-1 and TRBV20-1 were among these.

The library was made from cDNA and included unique molecular identifiers. TCRdb reanalysed the PCR reads using MiXCR and keeps one entry per CDR3 protein. Of roughly 730,000 distinct CDR3 sequences in the sample, approximately 30% are singletons; the top ten hold approximately 0.55%. The sequenced sample was blood. These receptors were collected from a girl aged 5-17 years with multiple sclerosis.

Only a few counts were recorded for this clonotype. This sequence joins TRBV7-2 and TRBJ2-5, with TRBD2 matching 7 bases. The CDR3 has 14 amino acids. CDR1 is SGHTA and CDR2 is FQGNSA in the germline V gene. V shed 5 bases and J 5 bases; nucleotides not matched to a gene: 8. The CDR3 is CASSAIVGGETQYF. As DNA, the CDR3 is TGTGCCAGCAGCGCAATCGTCGGGGGGGAGACCCAGTACTTC.

This clonotype was seen a few times. The chain uses TRBV20-1 and TRBJ2-7, with D possibly TRBD2 on 5 matching bases. In germline, CDR1 is DFQATT, CDR2 SNEGSKA (reference sequence). The CDR3 contains 11 residues. The ends were cut back, 6 bases at V and 1 base at J, with 7 bases in the middle. The CDR3 region has the DNA TGCAGTGCACAGCGGTCCTACGAGCAGTACTTC. Its translation is CSAQRSYEQYF.

This clonotype was seen a few times. V gene TRBV20-1 combines with J gene TRBJ2-1, with D tentatively TRBD1 or TRBD2 (5 bases each). The CDR3 covers 13 residues. Trimming removed 4 bases at V and 9 bases at J, with 16 bases between. Germline CDR1 and CDR2: DFQATT and SNEGSKA (reference sequence). The CDR3 protein is CSATAGGGPEQFF. CDR3 bases: TGCAGTGCTACGGCAGGTGGGGGTCCTGAGCAGTTCTTC.

The gene calls are TRBV12-3 or TRBV12-4 and TRBJ1-1; D is undetermined. The ends were cut back, 7 bases at V and 4 bases at J, with 7 bases in the middle. The CDR3 has 11 residues. This CDR3 reads CASKGPTEAFF. The CDR3, as DNA: TGTGCCAGCAAGGGTCCCACTGAAGCTTTCTTT.

The genes are TRBV29-1 and TRBJ1-1, with TRBD1 as a possible D gene (5 bases). From germline, CDR1 is SQVTM and CDR2 ANQGSEA. V lost 4 bases, J lost 1 base, and 10 bases lay in between. The CDR3 is 13 residues long. CDR3 protein: CSVGQGGNTEAFF. CDR3 DNA: TGCAGCGTTGGCCAGGGTGGGAACACTGAAGCTTTCTTT.

This clonotype has at least ten counts. The V and J genes are TRBV4-3 and TRBJ2-7, with D unresolved. Trimming shortened V by 4 bases and J by 0 bases, and 13 bases separated the two germline ends. The V gene's germline CDR1 is LGHNA and CDR2 YSLEER. CDR3 length: 15 residues. Here the CDR3 reads CASSLATASSYEQYF. The CDR3 region has the DNA TGCGCCAGCAGCCTCGCGACCGCGAGCTCCTACGAGCAGTACTTC.

This clonotype turned up a few times. The chain recombines TRBV5-1 with TRBJ2-1, with 9 nucleotides matching TRBD1. Per germline, CDR1 SGHRS and CDR2 YFSETQ. The CDR3 contains 16 residues. With 3 bases clipped from V and 3 bases from J, the junction kept 7 bases outside the gene matches. CDR3 sequence (DNA): TGCGCCAGCAGCTCCCCCGGGACAGGGAACTACAATGAGCAGTTCTTC. It yields the protein CASSSPGTGNYNEQFF.

The gene calls are TRBV20-1 and TRBJ1-5, with D hard to call. Germline V gene data show CDR1 as DFQATT and CDR2 as SNEGSKA (reference sequence). Trimming shortened V by 6 bases and J by 1 base, and 10 bases separated the two germline ends. This CDR3 comprises 13 residues. The CDR3 is CSALGGSNQPQHF. The CDR3 region has the DNA TGCAGTGCCCTCGGCGGAAGCAATCAGCCCCAGCATTTT.

The chain links TRBV6-1 to TRBJ2-7, with 8 bases aligning to TRBD1. Germline lookup yields CDR1 MNHNS and CDR2 SASEGT. This CDR3 has 16 residues. V gave up 5 bases and J gave up 3 bases; unmatched junction bases: 12. CDR3: CASSNGFDRGDYEQYF. In DNA, the CDR3 is TGTGCCAGCAGTAATGGGTTTGACAGGGGAGACTACGAGCAGTACTTC.

The chain uses TRBV7-2 and TRBJ2-3, with a possible D match to TRBD2 (7 bases). Germline lookup yields CDR1 SGHTA and CDR2 FQGNSA. There are 16 residues in the CDR3. The ends were cut back, 5 bases at V and 3 bases at J, with 18 bases in the middle. The CDR3, as DNA: TGTGCCAGCAGCCCCCTCGGGGGGCTAAGGACAGATACGCAGTATTTT. Its translation: CASSPLGGLRTDTQYF.

This clonotype was counted a few times. The chain has TRBV15 and TRBJ2-3; TRBD2 agrees at 10 bases. The V gene end was trimmed by 5 bases and the J gene end by 2 bases; junction bases not matched to a gene: 4. The CDR3 length is 15 residues. Germline-derived CDR1 and CDR2 are LNHNV and YYDKDF (reference sequence). The CDR3 DNA sequence: TGTGCCACCAGCGGGGGGACTAGCGACACAGATACGCAGTATTTT. Encoded protein: CATSGGTSDTDTQYF.

In this sample, this clonotype turned up many times. The gene calls are TRBV5-1 and TRBJ2-7, with 8 positions matching TRBD1. The V and J ends lost 4 bases and 9 bases, in that order; junction bases with no gene match: 15. The CDR3 runs 15 residues. Germline V gene sequence: CDR1 SGHRS, CDR2 YFSETQ. The CDR3 region is CASSPSGQVSGVQYF. The CDR3 DNA is TGCGCCAGCAGCCCGTCGGGACAGGTGTCCGGGGTGCAGTACTTC.

The CDR3 DNA is TGTGCCAGCAGCTTAGTACGGGAGACACAGGGGGGGATCTACAATGAGCAGTTCTTC. Its translation: CASSLVRETQGGIYNEQFF. J is TRBJ2-1 and V is TRBV11-2; tentatively, D is TRBD1 (8 bases). The ends were cut back, 1 base at V and 3 bases at J, with 22 bases in the middle. The CDR3 runs to 19 residues. CDR1 and CDR2 (germline): SGHAT, FQNNGV.

This chain links TRBV19 with TRBJ2-5; 7 bases map to TRBD1. The CDR3 extends over 15 amino acids. Germline V gene data show CDR1 as LNHDA and CDR2 as SQIVND (reference sequence). V shed 5 bases, J shed 4 bases, and the junction held 10 bases outside the gene matches. The CDR3 DNA reads as TGTGCCAGTAGTCTCATGACAGGGTATCGAGAGACCCAGTACTTC. It codes for CASSLMTGYRETQYF.

The chain combines TRBV27 with TRBJ2-2; a possible D gene is TRBD2 (7 bases). Germline values: CDR1 MNHEY, CDR2 SMNVEV (reference sequence). The CDR3 length is 13 residues. The germline V and J ends were trimmed by 6 bases and 7 bases, with 12 bases remaining between them. The CDR3 loop is CASSLRGGGELFF. In nucleotides, the CDR3 is TGTGCCAGCAGCTTAAGGGGGGGCGGGGAGCTGTTTTTT.

This chain joins TRBV20-1 and TRBJ2-5; D uncertain. The germline V gene has CDR1 DFQATT and CDR2 SNEGSKA (reference sequence). V was pared by 0 bases and J by 10 bases, with 24 bases between. The CDR3 is 16 residues long. CDR3 region: CSARDHEAVLKWDQYF. The DNA for the CDR3 is TGCAGTGCTAGAGATCATGAGGCGGTCCTAAAGTGGGACCAGTACTTC.

As to this clonotype: Mismatch with germline at one junction end may stem from a read error. The CDR3 here is CTSSLEGRVEADTQYF. Written as DNA, the CDR3 is TGCACCAGCAGCTTGGAGGGCAGGGTTGAAGCAGATACGCAGTATTTT. This chain joins TRBV5-1 and TRBJ2-3; D is perhaps TRBD2 (6 bases). CDR1 is SGHRS and CDR2 is YFSETQ in the germline V gene. This CDR3 has 16 amino acids.

This clonotype was seen more than once but under ten times. V is TRBV12-3 or TRBV12-4 and J is TRBJ2-7, with 8 bases lining up with TRBD1. The trim removed 5 bases at V and 5 bases at J, leaving 11 bases unmatched. The CDR3 sequence is 15 residues long. CDR3 nucleotides: TGTGCCAGCAGTCCTCGGACAGGGTCCCTCCACGAGCAGTACTTC. Its protein is CASSPRTGSLHEQYF.

This clonotype was recorded only once. The chain carries TRBV5-1 and TRBJ1-4, with D unresolved. This CDR3 spans 14 amino acids. Trimming cost V 2 bases and J 7 bases, with 12 bases left between them. The germline V gene has CDR1 SGHRS and CDR2 YFSETQ. The CDR3 DNA is TGCGCCAGCAGCTTAACGTTGGGCGGTGAAAAACTGTTTTTT. Translation gives CASSLTLGGEKLFF.

The rearrangement links TRBV2 to TRBJ2-3; 8 bases agree with TRBD2. Germline CDR1 is SNHLY and CDR2 is FYNNEI. V shed 7 bases, J shed 2 bases, and the junction held 11 bases outside the gene matches. The CDR3 loop spans 16 amino acids. CDR3 nucleotides: TGTGCCAGCACGGCCGGGGGGGGCCCACACACAGATACGCAGTATTTT. It yields the protein CASTAGGGPHTDTQYF.

This clonotype was detected a few times. V is TRBV18 and J is TRBJ2-5; D is undetermined. The CDR3 runs 13 residues. V was shortened by 3 bases and J by 1 base, with 6 bases between the two germline ends. CDR1 and CDR2 (germline): KGHSH, LQKENI. CDR3 sequence reads: CASSPSSQETQYF. Here the CDR3 DNA reads TGTGCCAGCTCACCGTCTAGCCAAGAGACCCAGTACTTC.

The chain combines TRBV20-1 with TRBJ1-6, with a tentative D call TRBD1 (5 bases). Germline V gene lookup returns CDR1 DFQATT and CDR2 SNEGSKA (reference sequence). The CDR3 contains 15 residues. The V and J ends lost 3 bases and 4 bases respectively, with 13 bases between them. The chain's CDR3 is CSASVAGRYNSPLHF. In nucleotides, the CDR3 is TGCAGTGCTAGTGTGGCAGGGAGATATAATTCACCCCTCCACTTT.

There are a few counts of this clonotype. The chain joins TRBV27 to TRBJ2-1; D tentatively fits TRBD1 or TRBD2 (5 bases each). V shed 8 bases and J shed 9 bases, with 17 bases lying between them. Germline assignment: CDR1 MNHEY and CDR2 SMNVEV (reference sequence). The CDR3 loop spans 13 amino acids. The CDR3 DNA reads TGTGCCAGCTCCCCGGGGACCCTAGGTGAGCAGTTCTTC. Translated: CASSPGTLGEQFF.

This chain uses TRBV29-1 with TRBJ1-1, with no clear D. CDR1 is SQVTM, CDR2 ANQGSEA, per germline. Trimming took off 7 bases at V and 2 bases at J, with 14 bases between the two ends. This CDR3 is 13 amino acids long. The CDR3 nucleotides are TGCAGCGGCCAAGACACAAGAAACACTGAAGCTTTCTTT. The encoded protein is CSGQDTRNTEAFF.

In this sample, this clonotype turned up a few times. V gene TRBV6-2 or TRBV6-3 combines with J gene TRBJ2-7; D may be TRBD2 (5 bases). Germline V lookup: CDR1 MNHEY, CDR2 SVGEGT. This CDR3 has 17 amino acids. Trimming left V 0 bases short and J 2 bases short, with 17 bases between. This CDR3 reads CASSYSFGGGPPYEQYF. CDR3 bases: TGTGCCAGCAGTTACTCGTTCGGAGGCGGGCCCCCCTACGAGCAGTACTTC.

This clonotype was observed a handful of times. The chain combines TRBV3-1 with TRBJ1-2; no firm D call. The CDR3 is 14 amino acids. Germline CDR1 reads LGHDT; CDR2 reads YNNKEL (reference sequence). V was pared by 0 bases and J by 5 bases, with 10 bases between. CDR3 sequence: CASSQDTKSYGYTF. The CDR3 region has the DNA TGTGCCAGCAGCCAAGATACGAAGTCTTATGGCTACACCTTC.

The V gene is TRBV7-2, the J gene TRBJ2-7, with D perhaps TRBD2 (7 bases). This CDR3 spans 15 amino acids. V was shortened by 8 bases and J by 5 bases, with 22 bases between the two germline ends. Germline-derived CDR1 and CDR2 are SGHTA and FQGNSA. CDR3 region: CASAAGRGAFNEQYF. The CDR3, as DNA: TGTGCCAGCGCCGCAGGACGGGGGGCGTTCAACGAGCAGTACTTC.